This passage covers 29 T cell receptor beta chains from one sample sequenced in a study of Ad26.COV2.S vaccination and SARS-CoV-2 variants. Clones were sequenced by immunoSEQ multiplex PCR, and TCRdb holds only the in-frame ones, with some missing. The repertoire holds fewer than 500,000 clones, approximately 89% seen once, with around 2.5% in the top ten. Treatment meaning: approximately 18 received Ad26.COV2.S at low or high dose, single or two shots; several received placebo; per-sample allocation not given. Specimen acquisition occurred on day 63 following the initial vaccine or placebo injection. Sequenced here: peripheral blood, sampled in a trial of Ad26.COV2.S vaccine versus placebo. The receptors were gathered from a person between 18 and 59 years old who received the Ad26.COV2.S COVID-19 vaccine or a placebo.

This clone was counted between two and nine times. V and J are TRBV7-6 and TRBJ1-3, with 7 bases that match TRBD1. V lost 5 bases, J lost 0 bases, and 16 bases stayed unmatched. Germline CDR1 reads SGHVS; CDR2 reads FNYEAQ. This CDR3 comprises 19 residues. The CDR3 sequence is CASSPSSRDSFYSGNTIYF. DNA for the CDR3: TGTGCCAGCAGCCCCTCGTCCCGGGACAGCTTCTACTCTGGAAACACCATATATTTT.

This clone was seen a single time. The chain is built from TRBV5-5 and TRBJ1-1; perhaps TRBD1 as D (6 bases). V shed 4 bases and J shed 0 bases, with 16 bases lying between them. Per the germline V gene, CDR1 is SGHKS and CDR2 is YYEKEE (reference sequence). The CDR3 consists of 16 residues. The CDR3 sequence is CASSRIFRGVNTEAFF. For the CDR3, the DNA is TGTGCCAGCAGCCGCATCTTCAGGGGAGTGAACACTGAAGCTTTCTTT.

The rearrangement joins TRBV19 to TRBJ2-2; D may be TRBD1 (5 bases). CDR1 and CDR2 (germline): LNHDA, SQIVND (reference sequence). Trimming took 2 bases from V and 1 from J, leaving 8 bases between them. This CDR3 comprises 15 residues. CDR3 sequence (DNA): TGTGCCAGTAGTATATGGGGCGAGAACACCGGGGAGCTGTTTTTT. Protein sequence: CASSIWGENTGELFF. The full variable domain, its missing parts supplied by reference TRBV19 and TRBJ2-2, is DGGITQSPKYLFRKEGQNVTLSCEQNLNHDAMYWYRQDPGQGLRLIYYSQIVNDFQKGDIAEGYSVSREKKESFPLTVTSAQKNPTAFYLCASSIWGENTGELFFGEGSRLTVL.

The J gene is TRBJ1-5, the V gene TRBV24-1; D unclear. The CDR3 sequence is 15 residues long. Germline V gene lookup returns CDR1 KGHDR and CDR2 SFDVKD. Trimming cost V 7 bases and J 2 bases, with 14 bases left between them. CDR3 sequence reads: CATSAGPWGNQPQHF. CDR3 DNA: TGTGCCACCAGCGCGGGCCCCTGGGGCAATCAGCCCCAGCATTTT.

The V and J genes are TRBV6-2 or TRBV6-3 and TRBJ1-2; D ambiguous. Germline CDR1 and CDR2: MNHEY and SVGEGT. The CDR3 has 14 residues. V was cut by 0 bases and J by 7 bases, with 12 bases left in between. The CDR3 region has the DNA TGTGCCAGCAGTTACTCGATTTACCCAATTGGCTACACCTTC. The encoded protein is CASSYSIYPIGYTF.

This chain joins TRBV28 and TRBJ1-3, with D uncertain. V was trimmed by 3 bases and J by 0 bases, leaving 9 bases between them. CDR1 is MDHEN, CDR2 SYDVKM, per germline. This CDR3 spans 15 amino acids. This CDR3 reads CASSFAGTSGNTIYF. Here the CDR3 DNA reads TGTGCCAGCAGTTTTGCAGGAACCTCTGGAAACACCATATATTTT. The whole variable domain, remainder taken from reference TRBV28 and TRBJ1-3, is DVKVTQSSRYLVKRTGEKVFLECVQDMDHENMFWYRQDPGLGLRLIYFSYDVKMKEKGDIPEGYSVSREKKERFSLILESASTNQTSMYLCASSFAGTSGNTIYFGEGSWLTVV.

V usage is TRBV5-3 and J usage is TRBJ1-5, with D uncertain. TRBV5-3 is noted as an ORF with a role that remains uncertain. This CDR3 has 14 amino acids. V lost 1 base to trimming and J lost 5 bases, with 10 bases between them. CDR3 in amino acids: CARSLSHADQPQHF. CDR3 bases: TGTGCCAGAAGCTTGTCCCATGCGGATCAGCCCCAGCATTTT.

The chain has TRBV4-1 and TRBJ1-2; tentatively, D is TRBD1 (6 bases). This CDR3 has 13 residues. Between the trimmed V and J ends, which lost 5 bases and 8 bases, there was a span of 15 bases. The germline V gene has CDR1 MGHRA and CDR2 YSYEKL. CDR3 loop: CASSGGTQYGYTF. In nucleotides, the CDR3 is TGCGCCAGCAGCGGCGGGACACAGTACGGCTACACCTTC.

The chain links TRBV21-1 to TRBJ2-7; TRBD1, the table's D call, lacks a check against the DNA. TRBV21-1 is described as a pseudogene. The CDR3 covers 16 residues. The CDR3 DNA reads TGTGCCAGCAGCGGCGTATACAGGGCTATAGGCTACGAGCAGTACGTC. Residues: CASSGVYRAIGYEQYV.

This rearrangement joins TRBV9 to TRBJ1-1, with D possibly matching TRBD1 (5 bases). Germline V lookup: CDR1 SGDLS, CDR2 YYNGEE. V was shortened by 1 base and J by 4 bases, with 14 bases between the two germline ends. This CDR3 is 15 amino acids long. CDR3 in amino acids: CASSVRGSEGTEAFF. CDR3 nucleotide sequence: TGTGCCAGCAGCGTAAGGGGTTCTGAGGGCACTGAAGCTTTCTTT.

V is TRBV27 and J is TRBJ2-2, with D possibly matching TRBD2 (5 bases). The CDR3 loop spans 15 amino acids. Per the germline V gene, CDR1 is MNHEY and CDR2 is SMNVEV (reference sequence). V was shortened by 1 base and J by 3 bases, with 9 bases between the two germline ends. CDR3 protein: CASSLLAQYTGELFF. The CDR3 coding sequence is TGTGCCAGCAGTTTATTAGCGCAGTACACCGGGGAGCTGTTTTTT.

This rearrangement joins TRBV5-1 to TRBJ1-2; maybe TRBD1 (6 bases). V was trimmed by 4 bases and J by 4 bases, leaving 14 bases between them. CDR1 and CDR2 (germline): SGHRS, YFSETQ. The CDR3 runs 14 residues. As DNA, the CDR3 is TGCGCCAGCAGCCTCACAGGGTCTGGCTATGGCTACACCTTC. Protein sequence: CASSLTGSGYGYTF.

The chain carries TRBV18 and TRBJ1-1, with 8 bases aligning to TRBD1. The CDR3 consists of 16 residues. Germline CDR1 KGHSH, CDR2 LQKENI. After removal of 5 bases from V and 4 bases from J, the junction contained 12 bases not matched to a gene. In DNA form, the CDR3 reads TGTGCCAGCTCATTCGGGACAGGCTTGGGTGGCACTGAAGCTTTCTTT. It is translated as CASSFGTGLGGTEAFF.

V gene TRBV20-1 combines with J gene TRBJ1-2, with no clear D. Germline V gene lookup returns CDR1 DFQATT and CDR2 SNEGSKA (reference sequence). V was cut by 3 bases and J by 5 bases, with 16 bases left in between. This CDR3 has 14 residues. In DNA form, the CDR3 reads TGCAGTGCTAGTAAGCCAGGATTACCTTATGGCTACACCTTC. Its protein is CSASKPGLPYGYTF.

The chain carries TRBV5-1 and TRBJ1-2, with D hard to call. The ends were cut back, 3 bases at V and 6 bases at J, with 12 bases in the middle. Germline CDR1 SGHRS, CDR2 YFSETQ. The CDR3 is made up of 13 amino acids. The CDR3, as DNA: TGCGCCAGCAGCTCCCAAGGACGGGATGGCTACACCTTC. Translated: CASSSQGRDGYTF.

The chain joins TRBV3-1 (or the pseudogene TRBV3-2) to TRBJ2-1, with 11 bases lining up with TRBD2. V lost 3 bases to trimming and J lost 10 bases; unmatched junction nucleotides: 5. CDR1 is LGHDT, CDR2 YNNKEL, per germline (reference sequence). There are 14 residues in the CDR3. The chain's CDR3 is CASSQGTSGPEQFF. The DNA for the CDR3 is TGTGCCAGCAGCCAGGGGACTAGCGGACCAGAGCAGTTCTTC.

The chain joins TRBV2 to TRBJ2-5; 7 nucleotides align to TRBD2. Germline-derived CDR1 and CDR2 are SNHLY and FYNNEI. The ends lost 9 bases at V and 2 bases at J; junction bases unmatched: 3. CDR3 length equals 12 residues. CDR3 protein: CASERGQETQYF. The CDR3 DNA reads as TGTGCCAGTGAGCGGGGTCAAGAGACCCAGTACTTC.

There are a few counts of this clone. The V gene is TRBV11-3, the J gene TRBJ1-5, with D hard to call. This CDR3 has 13 amino acids. V shed 1 base and J shed 6 bases, with 7 bases lying between them. Germline V CDR1 and CDR2: SGHNT, YENEEA. In DNA form, the CDR3 reads TGTGCCAGCAGCTTAGGGCAGCGTCAGCCCCAGCATTTT. Its protein is CASSLGQRQPQHF.

The J gene is TRBJ1-5, the V gene TRBV28, with D hard to call. Germline assignment: CDR1 MDHEN and CDR2 SYDVKM. V was cut by 3 bases and J by 4 bases, with 10 bases left in between. This CDR3 has 14 residues. CDR3 DNA sequence: TGTGCCAGCAGTTTCGGTCAGTTTAATCAGCCCCAGCATTTT. It yields the protein CASSFGQFNQPQHF.

This clone appeared a few times. V gene TRBV5-1 combines with J gene TRBJ2-1, with D perhaps matching TRBD1 (6 bases). The CDR3 contains 12 residues. The V gene's germline CDR1 is SGHRS and CDR2 YFSETQ. Trimming cost V 2 bases and J 7 bases, with 7 bases left between them. CDR3: CASSFQGNEQFF. Here the CDR3 DNA reads TGCGCCAGCAGCTTCCAGGGGAATGAGCAGTTCTTC. Variable domain in full (rest from reference TRBV5-1 and TRBJ2-1): KAGVTQTPRYLIKTRGQQVTLSCSPISGHRSVSWYQQTPGQGLQFLFEYFSETQRNKGNFPGRFSGRQFSNSRSEMNVSTLELGDSALYLCASSFQGNEQFFGPGTRLTVL.

This chain links TRBV7-9 with TRBJ2-3; unclear D gene. The ends were cut back, 0 bases at V and 0 bases at J, with 10 bases in the middle. Germline CDR1 reads SEHNR; CDR2 reads FQNEAQ (reference sequence). There are 16 residues in the CDR3. The CDR3 reads CASSLALGQSTDTQYF. As DNA, the CDR3 is TGTGCCAGCAGCTTAGCGCTTGGTCAGAGCACAGATACGCAGTATTTT. Complete variable domain (other parts from reference TRBV7-9 and TRBJ2-3): DTGVSQNPRHKITKRGQNVTFRCDPISEHNRLYWYRQTLGQGPEFLTYFQNEAQLEKSRLLSDRFSAERPKGSFSTLEIQRTEQGDSAMYLCASSLALGQSTDTQYFGPGTRLTVL.

The chain joins TRBV28 to TRBJ1-4, with D uncertain. This CDR3 has 14 amino acids. Germline V gene sequence: CDR1 MDHEN, CDR2 SYDVKM. The ends were cut back, 2 bases at V and 7 bases at J, with 11 bases in the middle. The CDR3 here is CASSLKAMGEKLFF. As DNA, the CDR3 is TGTGCCAGCAGTTTAAAGGCCATGGGTGAAAAACTGTTTTTT.

This rearrangement joins TRBV7-8 to TRBJ1-1; D uncertain. Deletions cut 3 bases from V and 4 bases from J, with 15 bases between. The CDR3 spans 15 residues. Germline lookup yields CDR1 SGHVS and CDR2 FQNEAQ. CDR3 DNA: TGTGCCAGCAGCTTGGCCGGGCAGTGGGGCACTGAAGCTTTCTTT. Its protein product is CASSLAGQWGTEAFF.

In this sample, this clone turned up once. V and J are TRBV5-5 and TRBJ2-3, with 13 bases that match TRBD2. Germline values: CDR1 SGHKS, CDR2 YYEKEE (reference sequence). The CDR3 sequence is 16 residues long. Germline trimming cut 3 bases from V and 5 bases from J; bases unmatched to any gene: 6. CDR3 protein: CASSSTSGGAVDTQYF. CDR3 bases: TGTGCCAGCAGCTCCACTAGCGGGGGGGCGGTAGATACGCAGTATTTT.

This clone appeared once. The junction departs from germline at one end; a sequencing error may be responsible. The chain employs TRBV7-7 and TRBJ2-1; D is possibly TRBD2 (6 bases). This CDR3 has 16 residues. Germline CDR1 reads SSHAT; CDR2 reads FNYEAQ (reference sequence). The CDR3 loop reads CASSLVPGVAPYEQFF. The CDR3 DNA sequence: TGTGCTAGCAGCTTAGTTCCGGGAGTGGCCCCCTATGAGCAGTTCTTC.

This clone appeared a few times. The V gene is TRBV6-5, the J gene TRBJ2-5, with TRBD1 matching over 8 bases. V trimming: 6 bases; J trimming: 5 bases; junction bases outside the gene matches: 8. Germline V lookup: CDR1 MNHEY, CDR2 SVGAGI. This CDR3 is built from 14 residues. The CDR3 loop is CASSLQGGWETQYF. The CDR3 nucleotides read TGTGCCAGCAGCCTACAGGGGGGTTGGGAGACCCAGTACTTC.

The chain uses TRBV5-6 and TRBJ1-3, with D unresolved. The CDR3 contains 18 residues. Germline CDR1 SGHDT, CDR2 YYEEEE. V was cut by 2 bases and J by 0 bases, with 18 bases left in between. In nucleotides, the CDR3 is TGTGCCAGCAGCTTCGGGCCTATCCCCCTCAGCTCTGGAAACACCATATATTTT. It encodes CASSFGPIPLSSGNTIYF.

The V call is TRBV5-6, the J call TRBJ2-1; 9 bases are a match to TRBD1. CDR3 length: 13 residues. Germline V gene lookup returns CDR1 SGHDT and CDR2 YYEEEE. Germline trimming cut 0 bases from V and 14 bases from J; bases unmatched to any gene: 6. The CDR3 reads CASSLAGDRVEFF. The CDR3 DNA reads as TGTGCCAGCAGCTTGGCCGGGGACAGGGTCGAGTTCTTC.

The V and J genes are TRBV27 and TRBJ2-7, with D unresolved. Trimming removed 6 bases from V and 3 bases from J, with 6 bases in between. Germline values: CDR1 MNHEY, CDR2 SMNVEV (reference sequence). The CDR3 is 11 amino acids. DNA of the CDR3: TGTGCCAGCAGCCCCGGCTACGAGCAGTACTTC. It encodes CASSPGYEQYF.